One sample yielded the 29 T cell receptor beta chains listed below, sequenced in a study of T cells in Graves' hyperthyroidism and ophthalmopathy. RNA transcripts were the template for amplifying TCR beta CDR3 regions. Using the HTBI primer set, a first-round RT-PCR was run on the TCR CDR3. TCRdb passed the multiplex PCR reads through MiXCR, listing each CDR3 protein once. The table has 600,000 to 700,000 distinct CDR3 sequences, 45% seen once. The sample was peripheral blood or thyroid tissue (not recorded which). The origin of the receptors is an adult man with Graves' disease, either hyperthyroidism or ophthalmopathy (not recorded which).

This chain links TRBV7-8 with TRBJ2-6; D is perhaps TRBD1 (6 bases). Germline V CDR1 and CDR2: SGHVS, FQNEAQ. Between the trimmed V and J ends, which lost 5 bases and 6 bases, there was a span of 17 bases. The CDR3 runs 16 residues. CDR3 nucleotide sequence: TGTGCCAGCAGCATGGACAGTCACACTGAGGCCAACGTCCTGACTTTC. Translated: CASSMDSHTEANVLTF.

The V and J genes are TRBV7-2 and TRBJ2-7; maybe TRBD2 (5 bases). The CDR3 is 15 residues long. The V and J ends lost 1 base and 7 bases respectively, with 17 bases between them. The germline CDR1 and CDR2 sequences are SGHTA and FQGNSA. Here the CDR3 DNA reads TGTGCCAGCAGCTTAGAGGTTGGAGGTGCCTGGGAGCAGTACTTC. Translated: CASSLEVGGAWEQYF.

This clonotype has just a few counts. The V gene is TRBV5-5, the J gene TRBJ1-5, with a possible D match to TRBD1 (6 bases). V was pared by 4 bases and J by 2 bases, with 16 bases between. This CDR3 region has 16 residues. Germline V lookup: CDR1 SGHKS, CDR2 YYEKEE (reference sequence). CDR3 sequence (DNA): TGTGCCAGCAGCCCTAAGGCAGGGGTGGGCAATCAGCCCCAGCATTTT. Translated, it gives CASSPKAGVGNQPQHF.

This clonotype was detected ten times or more. V and J are TRBV10-3 and TRBJ2-7; D is possibly TRBD2 (6 bases). The CDR3 has 13 residues. Trimming removed 7 bases at V and 6 bases at J, with 16 bases between. CDR1 ENHRY and CDR2 SYGVKD come from the germline V gene. The CDR3 DNA reads as TGTGCCATCAAACCCGGGGGTTCACCCGAGCAGTACTTC. This codes for CAIKPGGSPEQYF.

There are a few counts of this clonotype. The chain recombines TRBV6-5 with TRBJ1-3, with a tentative D call TRBD1 (6 bases). CDR1 is MNHEY and CDR2 is SVGAGI in the germline V gene. The V end lost 6 bases, the J end lost 0 bases, and 15 bases lay between the germline ends. The CDR3 totals 16 residues. CDR3 protein: CASRTLTTGSGNTIYF. DNA of the CDR3: TGTGCCAGCAGGACCCTCACGACAGGCTCTGGAAACACCATATATTTT.

This chain connects TRBV29-1 to TRBJ1-1, with D hard to call. Germline V gives CDR1 SQVTM, CDR2 ANQGSEA. The CDR3 spans 8 residues. The V end was cut by 6 bases, the J end by 11 bases, with 7 bases between. The CDR3 is CSVDGAFF. The CDR3 bases are TGCAGCGTCGATGGGGCTTTCTTT.

The rearrangement joins TRBV12-3 or TRBV12-4 to TRBJ1-1; 7 positions match TRBD1. The CDR3 has 15 amino acids. Trimming removed 2 bases from V and 10 bases from J; junction bases left unmatched: 13. CDR3 protein: CASSLYATGLRVAFF. The CDR3 DNA sequence: TGTGCCAGCAGTTTATACGCGACAGGGCTACGGGTAGCTTTCTTT.

This clonotype was detected a few times. The chain employs TRBV19 and TRBJ2-2, with unresolved D. Germline CDR1 is LNHDA and CDR2 is SQIVND (reference sequence). The CDR3 totals 14 residues. Deletions cut 8 bases from V and 0 bases from J, with 10 bases between. The CDR3 coding sequence is TGTGCCAGTTTTGGGCGAACGAACACCGGGGAGCTGTTTTTT. This codes for CASFGRTNTGELFF.

The rearrangement joins TRBV20-1 to TRBJ1-5; TRBD1 matches 7 bases. After removal of 6 bases from V and 0 bases from J, the junction contained 8 bases not matched to a gene. Germline lookup yields CDR1 DFQATT and CDR2 SNEGSKA (reference sequence). CDR3 length: 15 residues. The CDR3 DNA reads TGCAGTGCCAAGACAGGGATCTATAGCAATCAGCCCCAGCATTTT. It yields the protein CSAKTGIYSNQPQHF.

This clonotype showed up many times. Sequence at one end of the junction differs from germline and may be a read error. The chain has TRBV7-9 and TRBJ2-7; the D call may be TRBD1 or TRBD2 (5 bases each). This CDR3 has 13 amino acids. Germline V CDR1 and CDR2: SEHNR, FQNEAQ (reference sequence). The DNA of the CDR3 is TGTGCCAGCAGCGTAGCCGGGACCCACGAGCAGTACTTC. This gives the protein CASSVAGTHEQYF.

This clonotype was counted only a few times. The chain is built from TRBV12-3 or TRBV12-4 and TRBJ1-2, with 7 bases matching TRBD1. The V and J ends lost 5 bases and 0 bases, in that order; junction bases with no gene match: 9. The CDR3 runs to 16 residues. CDR3 region: CASSLGGTVTNYGYTF. The CDR3 nucleotides read TGTGCCAGCAGTCTAGGGGGGACAGTTACTAACTATGGCTACACCTTC.

The V gene is TRBV6-4, the J gene TRBJ2-7; possibly TRBD2 for D (6 bases). The V gene lost 5 bases and the J gene lost 6 bases, with 26 bases spanning the gap. CDR3 length: 17 amino acids. From germline, CDR1 is MRHNA and CDR2 SNTAGT. The CDR3 DNA reads TGTGCCAGCAGTACTCCTCGGGGGACTGCGAAGGAAGGCGAGCAGTACTTC. Protein product: CASSTPRGTAKEGEQYF.

In its sample, this clonotype was seen a few times. Germline and junction disagree at one end, which may indicate a read error. The CDR3 reads CNARLGAEGGQPQHF. In DNA form, the CDR3 reads TGCAATGCTAGGCTGGGGGCAGAAGGAGGTCAGCCCCAGCATTTT. The chain carries TRBV20-1 and TRBJ1-5, with a possible D match to TRBD1 (6 bases). This CDR3 region has 15 residues. Germline loops: CDR1 DFQATT, CDR2 SNEGSKA (reference sequence).

The chain couples TRBV20-1 to TRBJ2-7; perhaps TRBD1 as D (6 bases). This CDR3 is 14 amino acids long. Per the germline V gene, CDR1 is DFQATT and CDR2 is SNEGSKA (reference sequence). V lost 3 bases to trimming and J lost 6 bases, with 18 bases between them. CDR3 nucleotides: TGCAGTGCTAGTCGGGCAGGGGACGGACGCGAGCAGTACTTC. Amino acid sequence: CSASRAGDGREQYF.

The chain is built from TRBV29-1 and TRBJ1-2; D not resolved. The germline V gene encodes CDR1 SQVTM and CDR2 ANQGSEA. V was cut by 1 base and J by 6 bases, with 9 bases left in between. The length of the CDR3 is 12 residues. The DNA for the CDR3 is TGCAGCGTTGAAGGGGGATCCCATGGCTACACCTTC. Its translation is CSVEGGSHGYTF. The complete variable domain, with remaining parts taken from reference TRBV29-1 and TRBJ1-2, reads SAVISQKPSRDICQRGTSLTIQCQVDSQVTMMFWYRQQPGQSLTLIATANQGSEATYESGFVIDKFPISRPNLTFSTLTVSNMSPEDSSIYLCSVEGGSHGYTFGSGTRLTVV.

This clonotype was detected a few times. The chain recombines TRBV5-1 with TRBJ1-5; D is unclear. Germline V gene data show CDR1 as SGHRS and CDR2 as YFSETQ. The V gene lost 3 bases and the J gene lost 7 bases, with 14 bases spanning the gap. The CDR3 has 14 residues. Here the CDR3 reads CASSWEGEGQPQHF. The CDR3 nucleotides read TGCGCCAGCAGCTGGGAGGGTGAGGGCCAGCCCCAGCATTTT.

The V gene is TRBV7-9, the J gene TRBJ2-5; tentative D call: TRBD2 (6 bases). The germline V and J ends were trimmed by 5 bases and 5 bases, with 24 bases remaining between them. CDR3 size: 17 residues. CDR1 SEHNR and CDR2 FQNEAQ come from the germline V gene (reference sequence). The CDR3 DNA reads TGTGCCAGCAGCCCCGGGACGGAGGGAGGATCAGGGGAGACCCAGTACTTC. This encodes CASSPGTEGGSGETQYF. Combining the CDR3 with reference TRBV7-9 and TRBJ2-5 gives the whole variable domain DTGVSQNPRHKITKRGQNVTFRCDPISEHNRLYWYRQTLGQGPEFLTYFQNEAQLEKSRLLSDRFSAERPKGSFSTLEIQRTEQGDSAMYLCASSPGTEGGSGETQYFGPGTRLLVL.

The table lists this clonotype with a few counts. The CDR3, as DNA: TGTGCCAGCAGTTTAACGGGGAACGAACCCCATCAGCCCCAGCATTTT. Residues: CASSLTGNEPHQPQHF. The chain joins TRBV12-3 or TRBV12-4 to TRBJ1-5; D gene uncertain. Deletions cut 2 bases from V and 5 bases from J, with 16 bases between. This CDR3 has 16 amino acids.

About this clonotype itself: At one boundary the junction diverges from the germline segment, which might be a read error. The CDR3 here is CASSYSNGGDYGYTF. In DNA form, the CDR3 reads TGTGCCAGCAGTTACAGTAACGGGGGGGACTATGGCTACACCTTC. The chain carries TRBV10-3 and TRBJ1-2, with D perhaps TRBD1 (5 bases). This CDR3 has 15 amino acids. Germline V gene data show CDR1 as ENHRY and CDR2 as SYGVKD.

A word on this clonotype: A clone one base away is much larger, so this may be a read error. The chain carries TRBV29-1 and TRBJ2-7, with 8 positions matching TRBD1. This CDR3 is built from 15 residues. The V gene end was trimmed by 6 bases and the J gene end by 2 bases; junction bases not matched to a gene: 12. Per the germline V gene, CDR1 is SQVTM and CDR2 is ANQGSEA. The CDR3 protein is CSVTLGQGYPYEQYF. The CDR3 DNA is TGCAGCGTAACTCTCGGACAGGGATACCCCTACGAGCAGTACTTC.

The chain carries TRBV5-1 and TRBJ2-6; 7 nucleotides match TRBD1. CDR1 is SGHRS and CDR2 is YFSETQ in the germline V gene. J gave up 2 bases and V 4 bases, and 6 bases lay outside the gene matches. This CDR3 is 16 amino acids long. CDR3 sequence (DNA): TGCGCCAGCAGCAGAACAGGGGTACCTGGGGCCAACGTCCTGACTTTC. Translated: CASSRTGVPGANVLTF. The complete variable domain, with remaining parts taken from reference TRBV5-1 and TRBJ2-6, reads KAGVTQTPRYLIKTRGQQVTLSCSPISGHRSVSWYQQTPGQGLQFLFEYFSETQRNKGNFPGRFSGRQFSNSRSEMNVSTLELGDSALYLCASSRTGVPGANVLTFGAGSRLTVL.

This clonotype was detected many times. V is TRBV7-2 and J is TRBJ1-3; D unclear. The CDR3 consists of 13 residues. Trimming cost V 5 bases and J 0 bases, with 5 bases left between them. The germline V gene encodes CDR1 SGHTA and CDR2 FQGNSA. As DNA, the CDR3 is TGTGCCAGCAGCCTTTACTCTGGAAACACCATATATTTT. Translation: CASSLYSGNTIYF.

This clonotype was counted many times. The J gene is TRBJ1-1, the V gene TRBV15; D may be TRBD1 (5 bases). The germline V gene encodes CDR1 LNHNV and CDR2 YYDKDF (reference sequence). V dropped 1 base and J dropped 4 bases, with 10 bases sitting between them. The CDR3 extends over 14 amino acids. Here the CDR3 DNA reads TGTGCCACCAGCAGAGGGTATGGGGGCACTGAAGCTTTCTTT. Encoded protein: CATSRGYGGTEAFF. The full variable domain, rest sourced from reference TRBV15 and TRBJ1-1, is DAMVIQNPRYQVTQFGKPVTLSCSQTLNHNVMYWYQQKSSQAPKLLFHYYDKDFNNEADTPDNFQSRRPNTSFCFLDIRSPGLGDTAMYLCATSRGYGGTEAFFGQGTRLTVV.

The V gene is TRBV2, the J gene TRBJ2-7; 12 positions match TRBD2. CDR3 length equals 14 residues. Germline CDR1 SNHLY, CDR2 FYNNEI. The ends lost 7 bases at V and 0 bases at J; junction bases unmatched: 1. CDR3: CASKLAGGSYEQYF. In DNA form, the CDR3 reads TGTGCCAGCAAACTAGCGGGGGGCTCCTACGAGCAGTACTTC.

This clonotype was found a few times. In DNA, the CDR3 is TGTGCCAGCAGCCAAGGGAACGGGGGGGCGAGAGAGACCCAGTACTTC. Translation gives CASSQGNGGARETQYF. This chain links TRBV7-9 with TRBJ2-5; 8 bases line up with TRBD2. This CDR3 contains 16 residues. CDR1 SEHNR and CDR2 FQNEAQ come from the germline V gene (reference sequence). The V gene end was trimmed by 5 bases and the J gene end by 4 bases; junction bases not matched to a gene: 12.

The chain has TRBV12-5 and TRBJ2-5, with TRBD2 matching over 7 bases. This CDR3 has 15 residues. The germline gives CDR1 LGHNT, CDR2 FRNRAP. In DNA, the CDR3 is TGTGCCAGCAGAAGTATCCTAGCGGCCAAAGAGACCCAGTACTTC. This encodes CASRSILAAKETQYF.

This clonotype was detected only once. The gene calls are TRBV24-1 and TRBJ1-1; D is possibly TRBD1 (5 bases). This CDR3 spans 13 amino acids. Germline V gene lookup returns CDR1 KGHDR and CDR2 SFDVKD. V gave up 7 bases and J gave up 3 bases, with 11 bases separating them. The CDR3 region is CATSQTAYTEAFF. CDR3 sequence (DNA): TGTGCCACCAGCCAGACAGCTTACACTGAAGCTTTCTTT.

This chain uses TRBV25-1 with TRBJ1-1; possible D gene TRBD1, 5 bases. V was pared by 6 bases and J by 3 bases, with 14 bases between. The CDR3 is 14 amino acids. CDR1 and CDR2 (germline): MGHDK, SYGVNS. CDR3 region: CASSCEGRDTEAFF. The CDR3 nucleotides are TGTGCCAGCAGCTGCGAGGGCAGGGACACTGAAGCTTTCTTT.

The chain recombines TRBV11-2 with TRBJ2-3, with D maybe TRBD1 (5 bases). The CDR3 consists of 14 residues. Germline V CDR1 and CDR2: SGHAT, FQNNGV. V was trimmed by 5 bases and J by 0 bases, leaving 9 bases between them. The CDR3 DNA follows: TGTGCCAGCAGCCCCCGACAGAGCACAGATACGCAGTATTTT. Protein: CASSPRQSTDTQYF.